The 3 T cell receptor beta chains below come from one sample, sequenced in a study of cytomegalovirus exposure and HLA in healthy donors. The PCR was carried out with 60 Vbeta primers and 13 Jbeta primers. Sequenced by immunoSEQ multiplex PCR; TCRdb stores in-frame clones only, minus some. The table records 100,000 to 140,000 clones, around 73% of them present only once. Sequenced input: PBMCs. The receptor set was obtained from a young man in good health and CMV-seronegative.

The rearrangement joins TRBV9 to TRBJ1-2, with 9 nucleotides matching TRBD1. Germline V gene sequence: CDR1 SGDLS, CDR2 YYNGEE. The CDR3 covers 15 residues. J gave up 4 bases and V 3 bases, and 7 bases lay outside the gene matches. CDR3 residues: CASSDSRDRVYGYTF. CDR3 sequence (DNA): TGTGCCAGCAGCGATAGCCGGGACAGGGTCTATGGCTACACCTTC.

The chain uses TRBV5-1 and TRBJ2-7; the D gene is possibly TRBD2 (6 bases). V was shortened by 5 bases and J by 2 bases, with 11 bases between the two germline ends. Germline V CDR1 and CDR2: SGHRS, YFSETQ. This CDR3 region has 13 residues. DNA of the CDR3: TGCGCCAGCAGGGACGGGAGAACCTACGAGCAGTACTTC. It yields the protein CASRDGRTYEQYF.

This clone turned up a few times. The V call is TRBV19, the J call TRBJ1-1, with TRBD1 matching over 9 bases. The V gene's germline CDR1 is LNHDA and CDR2 SQIVND (reference sequence). The V and J ends lost 6 bases and 9 bases, in that order; junction bases with no gene match: 8. The length of the CDR3 is 13 residues. The CDR3 is CASSLIGTGKAFF. The CDR3 nucleotides read TGTGCCAGTAGCCTCATAGGGACAGGGAAAGCTTTCTTT.